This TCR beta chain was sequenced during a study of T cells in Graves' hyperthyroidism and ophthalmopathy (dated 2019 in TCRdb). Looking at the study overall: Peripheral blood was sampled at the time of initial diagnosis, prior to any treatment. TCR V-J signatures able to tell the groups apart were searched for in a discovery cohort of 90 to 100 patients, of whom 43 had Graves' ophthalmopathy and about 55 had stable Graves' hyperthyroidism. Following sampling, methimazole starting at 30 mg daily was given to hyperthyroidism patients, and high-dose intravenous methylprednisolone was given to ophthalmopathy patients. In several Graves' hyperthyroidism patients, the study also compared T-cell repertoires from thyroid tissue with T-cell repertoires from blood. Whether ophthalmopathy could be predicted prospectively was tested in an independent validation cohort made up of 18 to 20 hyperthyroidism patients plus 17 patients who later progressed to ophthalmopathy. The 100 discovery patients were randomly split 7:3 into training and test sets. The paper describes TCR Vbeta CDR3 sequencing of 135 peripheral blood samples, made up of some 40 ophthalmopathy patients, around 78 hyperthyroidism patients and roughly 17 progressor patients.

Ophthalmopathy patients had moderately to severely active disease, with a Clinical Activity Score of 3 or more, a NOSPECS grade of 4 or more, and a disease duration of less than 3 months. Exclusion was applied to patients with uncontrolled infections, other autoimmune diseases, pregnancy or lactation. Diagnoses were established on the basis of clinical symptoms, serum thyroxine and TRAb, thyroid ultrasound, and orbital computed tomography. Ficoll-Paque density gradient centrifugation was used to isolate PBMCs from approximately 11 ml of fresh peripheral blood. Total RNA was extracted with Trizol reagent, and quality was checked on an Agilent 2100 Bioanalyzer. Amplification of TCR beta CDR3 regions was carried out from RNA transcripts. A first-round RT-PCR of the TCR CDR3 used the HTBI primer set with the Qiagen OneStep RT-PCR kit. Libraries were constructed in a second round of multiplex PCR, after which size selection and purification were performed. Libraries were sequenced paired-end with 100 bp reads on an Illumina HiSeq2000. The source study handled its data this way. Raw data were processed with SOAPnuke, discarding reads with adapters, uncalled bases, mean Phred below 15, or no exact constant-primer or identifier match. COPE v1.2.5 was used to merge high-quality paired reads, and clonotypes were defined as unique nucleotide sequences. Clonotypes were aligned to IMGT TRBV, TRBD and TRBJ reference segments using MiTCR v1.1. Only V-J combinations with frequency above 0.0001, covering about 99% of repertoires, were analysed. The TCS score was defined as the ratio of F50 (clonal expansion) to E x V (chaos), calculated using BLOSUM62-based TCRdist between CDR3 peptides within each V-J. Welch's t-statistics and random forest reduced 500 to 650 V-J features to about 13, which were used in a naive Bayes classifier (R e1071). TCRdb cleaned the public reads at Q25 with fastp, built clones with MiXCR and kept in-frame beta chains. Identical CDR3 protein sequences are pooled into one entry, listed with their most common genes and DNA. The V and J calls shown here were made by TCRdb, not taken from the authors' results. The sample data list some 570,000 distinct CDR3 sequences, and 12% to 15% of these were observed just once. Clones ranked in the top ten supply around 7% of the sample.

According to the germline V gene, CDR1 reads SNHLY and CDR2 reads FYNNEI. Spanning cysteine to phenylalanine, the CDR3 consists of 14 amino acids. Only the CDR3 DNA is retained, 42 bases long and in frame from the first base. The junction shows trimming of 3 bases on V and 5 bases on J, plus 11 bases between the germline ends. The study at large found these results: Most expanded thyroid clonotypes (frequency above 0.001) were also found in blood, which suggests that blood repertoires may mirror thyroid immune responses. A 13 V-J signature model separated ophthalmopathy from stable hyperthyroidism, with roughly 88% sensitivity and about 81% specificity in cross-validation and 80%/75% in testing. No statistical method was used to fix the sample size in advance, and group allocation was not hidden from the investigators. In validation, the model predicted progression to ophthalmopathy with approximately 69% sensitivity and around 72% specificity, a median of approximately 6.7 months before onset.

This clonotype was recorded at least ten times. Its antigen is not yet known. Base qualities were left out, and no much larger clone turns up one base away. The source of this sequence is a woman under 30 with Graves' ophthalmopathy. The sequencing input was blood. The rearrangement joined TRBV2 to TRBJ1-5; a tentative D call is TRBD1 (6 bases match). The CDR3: CASSEGGRDQPQHF. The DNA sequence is TGTGCCAGCAGTGAGGGGGGCAGGGATCAGCCCCAGCATTTT.